The sequence of this TCR beta chain was determined in a study of T cells in Graves' hyperthyroidism and ophthalmopathy. From RNA transcripts, TCR beta CDR3 regions were amplified. A set of HTBI primers served as the primers for a first-round RT-PCR of the TCR CDR3. TCRdb recomputed calls from the multiplex PCR reads with MiXCR, one row per CDR3 protein. Among fewer than 650,000 distinct CDR3 sequences listed, less than 15% were seen once. Study-level findings and limits: Within blood appeared most thyroid clonotypes that had expanded above 0.001.

This clonotype was recorded at least ten times. Its specificity is unknown. V shed 6 bases and J 2 bases; nucleotides not matched to a gene: 6. This CDR3 spans 14 amino acids. Patients showing uncontrolled infection, other autoimmune disease, pregnancy or lactation were ineligible. Clinical symptoms, serum thyroxine and TRAb, thyroid ultrasound and orbital computed tomography together formed the diagnostic basis. The specimen was blood. V usage is TRBV12-3 or TRBV12-4 and J usage is TRBJ2-7, with TRBD2 matching 8 bases. This clonotype originated in a woman between 40 and 55 years old with Graves' hyperthyroidism. CDR3 amino acids: CASRGSGSPYEQYF. CDR3 nucleotide sequence: TGTGCCAGCAGGGGCAGCGGGAGTCCCTACGAGCAGTACTTC.